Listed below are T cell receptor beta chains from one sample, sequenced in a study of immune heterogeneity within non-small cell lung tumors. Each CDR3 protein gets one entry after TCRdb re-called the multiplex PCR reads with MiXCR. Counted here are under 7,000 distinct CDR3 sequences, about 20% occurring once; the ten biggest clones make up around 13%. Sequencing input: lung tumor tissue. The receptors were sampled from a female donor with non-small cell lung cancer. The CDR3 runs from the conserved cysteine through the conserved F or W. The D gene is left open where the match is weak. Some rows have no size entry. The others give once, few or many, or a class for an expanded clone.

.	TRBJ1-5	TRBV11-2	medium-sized	TGTGCCAGCAGCTTAGATTTCAGGGATCAGCCCCAGCATTTT	CASSLDFRDQPQHF
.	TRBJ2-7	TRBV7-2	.	TGTGCCAGCAGCCCGGACGGCTACGAGCAGTACTTC	CASSPDGYEQYF
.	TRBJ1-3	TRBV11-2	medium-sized	TGTGCCAGCAGCTCTCAGACAGGTCGAAACACCATATATTTT	CASSSQTGRNTIYF
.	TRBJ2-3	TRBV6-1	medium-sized	TGTGCCAGCAGCCCCCGAGACAGGCCGAGCACAGATACGCAGTATTTT	CASSPRDRPSTDTQYF
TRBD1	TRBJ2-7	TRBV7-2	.	TGTGCCAGCATGCCGGGACAGGAGGCCTACGAGCAGTACTTC	CASMPGQEAYEQYF
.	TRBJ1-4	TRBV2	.	TGTGCCAGCAGTGAATCGGTACAGTTTAATGAAAAACTGTTTTTT	CASSESVQFNEKLFF
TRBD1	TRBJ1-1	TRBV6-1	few	TGTGCCAGCAGTGCGACAGGGGACAGGTGCGCTGAAGCTTTCTTT	CASSATGDRCAEAFF
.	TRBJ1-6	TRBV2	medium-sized	TGTGCCAGCAGTGACAACGGGGTGGGGAATTCACCCCTCCACTTT	CASSDNGVGNSPLHF
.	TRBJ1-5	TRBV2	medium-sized	TGTGCCAGCAGTGAAGCGCTTCGGGGGAATCAGCCCCAGCATTTT	CASSEALRGNQPQHF
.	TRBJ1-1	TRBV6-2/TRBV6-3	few	TGTGCCAGCAGTTACCGGACAAGCACTGAAGCTTTCTTT	CASSYRTSTEAFF
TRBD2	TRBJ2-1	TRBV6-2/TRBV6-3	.	TGTGCCAGCAGTTACTCGATTCGGACTAGCGGGAGCGATGAGCAGTTCTTC	CASSYSIRTSGSDEQFF
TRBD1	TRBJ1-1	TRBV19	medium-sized	TGTGCCAGTAGTCCTGACAGGGGGCGAAGTACTGAAGCTTTCTTT	CASSPDRGRSTEAFF
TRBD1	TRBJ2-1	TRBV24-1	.	TGTGCCACCAGTGACCCCGTTACAGGGGCGCACGGTGAGCAGTTCTTC	CATSDPVTGAHGEQFF
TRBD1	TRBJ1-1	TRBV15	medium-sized	TGTGCCACCAGCAGAGTATTACTTAGGGGACAGGGGACTGAAGCTTTCTTT	CATSRVLLRGQGTEAFF
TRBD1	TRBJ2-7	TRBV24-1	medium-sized	TGTGCCACCAGTGAGGGTACAGGGGACGGAGTATACGAGCAGTACTTC	CATSEGTGDGVYEQYF
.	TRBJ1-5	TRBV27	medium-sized	TGTGCCAGCAGTTTCGCCGGCCAGCCCCAGCATTTT	CASSFAGQPQHF
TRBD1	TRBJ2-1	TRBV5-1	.	TGCGCCAGCAGCCCGGGACAGGGGACGGGTGAGCAGTTCTTC	CASSPGQGTGEQFF
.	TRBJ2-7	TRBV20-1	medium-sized	TGCAGTGCTAGAGATTACAGGGTGGAGCACGAGCAGTACTTC	CSARDYRVEHEQYF
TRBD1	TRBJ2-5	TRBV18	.	TGTGCCAGCTCACCCCGGGACAGGGGAGAGGCCCAGTACTTC	CASSPRDRGEAQYF
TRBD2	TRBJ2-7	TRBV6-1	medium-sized	TGTGCCAGCAGGCAAGGGACTAGTAAAGAGCAGTACTTC	CASRQGTSKEQYF
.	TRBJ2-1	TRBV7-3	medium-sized	TGTGCCAGCAGCTTAAAGGGGGGAGGGCCTCTCAATGAGCAGTTCTTC	CASSLKGGGPLNEQFF
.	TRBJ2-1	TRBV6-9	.	TGTGCCAGCAGTTACTCTCCGGTAGACAATGAGCAGTTCTTC	CASSYSPVDNEQFF
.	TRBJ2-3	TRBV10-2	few	TGCGCCAGCAGTTCAGATACGCAGTATTTT	CASSSDTQYF
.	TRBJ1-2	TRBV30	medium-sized	TGTGCCTGGAGCTCCGGATCTACGTCTGGCTACACCTTC	CAWSSGSTSGYTF
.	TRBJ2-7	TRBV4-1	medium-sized	TGCGCCAGCAGCCAAGGAGGCGGCAGCTCCTACGAGCAGTACTTC	CASSQGGGSSYEQYF
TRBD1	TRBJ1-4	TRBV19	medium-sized	TGTGCCAGTAGTAGGGACAGTGGGACGACTAATGAAAAACTGTTTTTT	CASSRDSGTTNEKLFF
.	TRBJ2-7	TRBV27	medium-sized	TGTGCCAGCAGACTTAACTACGAGCAGTACTTC	CASRLNYEQYF
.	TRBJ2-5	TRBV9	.	TGTGCCAGCAGCGAAGCCTCAGGTGGGACCCAAGAGACCCAGTACTTC	CASSEASGGTQETQYF
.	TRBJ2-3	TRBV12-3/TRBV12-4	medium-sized	TGTGCCAGCAGTTTAGCGCCCCCCCGGCAGGGGATCACAGATACGCAGTATTTT	CASSLAPPRQGITDTQYF
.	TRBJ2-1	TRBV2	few	TGTGCCAGCAGTGAATTATCTAGCAGGGAGCAGTTCTTC	CASSELSSREQFF
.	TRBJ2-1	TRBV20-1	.	TGCAGTGCTGGCCTAACTAGCAACTCCTACAATGAGCAGTTCTTC	CSAGLTSNSYNEQFF
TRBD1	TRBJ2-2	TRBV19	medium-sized	TGTGCCAGTAGGCGGACAGGCCGGGGAAGTTACACCGGGGAGCTGTTTTTT	CASRRTGRGSYTGELFF
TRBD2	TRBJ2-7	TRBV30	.	TGTGCCTGGAATCCCGGACTAGCGGGAGTGGGCGAGCAGTACTTC	CAWNPGLAGVGEQYF
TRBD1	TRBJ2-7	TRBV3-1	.	TGTGCCGGCAGCCCACAGGGGGACGAGCAGTACTTC	CAGSPQGDEQYF
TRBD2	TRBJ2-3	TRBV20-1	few	TGCAGTGCTAGAGATCCATTCACTAGCGGGAGCACAGATACGCAGTATTTT	CSARDPFTSGSTDTQYF
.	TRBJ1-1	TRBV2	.	TGTGCCAGCGCCCACCGGGGGGGGCGACGGGACACTGAAGCTTTCTTT	CASAHRGGRRDTEAFF
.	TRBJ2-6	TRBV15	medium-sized	TGTGCCACCAGCAGAGATCCCCATGGGAGGACTGGGGCCAACGTCCTGACTTTC	CATSRDPHGRTGANVLTF
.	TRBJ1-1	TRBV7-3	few	TGTGCCAGCAGCTTAACCGGGGGCTCTGAAGCTTTCTTT	CASSLTGGSEAFF
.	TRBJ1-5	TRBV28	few	TGTGCCAGCAGTCCCAGTAATGCTCAGCCCCAGCATTTT	CASSPSNAQPQHF
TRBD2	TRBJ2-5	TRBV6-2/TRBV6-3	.	TGTGCCAGCAGCCTCCGGACTAGTAGAGTAGAGACCCAGTACTTC	CASSLRTSRVETQYF